The T cell receptor (beta chain) described here comes from a study of cytomegalovirus exposure and HLA in healthy donors. About the study: Of 300 to 450 genotyped donors, about 81% clustered with self-reported Caucasian donors.

Remarks on this clone: Its antigen remains unidentified.

Study results and limitations: Among the most significant clusters, several appeared linked to common viral pathogens in a later analysis. Earlier findings revealed that most TCR beta V segments proved productive either about 87% or about 30% of the time.

V lost 0 bases and J lost 2, with 11 bases in between. Germline values: CDR1 MNHNY, CDR2 SVGAGI (reference sequence). This CDR3 is 16 amino acids long. PCR involved 60 Vbeta and 13 Jbeta primers. Only in-frame clones appear in the TCRdb table, and some are missing; sequencing was by immunoSEQ multiplex PCR. The table records about 67,000 clones, 78% of them present only once. The TCR sequence derives from a man aged 35-49 years in good health and CMV-seronegative. The sample comprised PBMCs. This chain connects TRBV6-6 to TRBJ2-1, with a tentative D call TRBD2 (5 bases). The CDR3 DNA sequence: TGTGCCAGCAGTTACTCTGCGCTAGCTGCCTACAATGAGCAGTTCTTC. It is translated as CASSYSALAAYNEQFF.